The source of this TCR beta chain is a study of blood T cell repertoires in COVID-19. Study overall: COVID-19 samples from acute and convalescent phases originated in the United States, Italy and Spain. Nucleic acid was either cDNA or gDNA, and it came from T cells, B-cell-depleted T cells, or PBMCs.

Original data processing: Amplification with reference gene primers provided the estimates of nucleated cell counts. TCRdb's table, derived via immunoSEQ multiplex PCR, lists solely in-frame clones and lacks some. V and J calls and clone size come straight from that table; D and trimming were deduced from the DNA. The data contain about 240,000 clones, approximately 78% of them singletons. CDR3 length: 15 amino acids. The J segment lost 7 bases and the V segment lost 4 bases, leaving 10 bases of the junction unmatched. Germline V CDR1 and CDR2: SGDLS, YYNGEE. This clone showed up many times. The chain combines TRBV9 with TRBJ1-4, with 7 bases identical to TRBD1. The sequenced material came from peripheral blood. The TCR originated in a woman aged 60 to 75 with active or convalescent COVID-19. In nucleotides, the CDR3 is TGTGCCAGCAGCCCCACAGGGGTGGGAGGTGAAAAACTGTTTTTT. Its protein is CASSPTGVGGEKLFF.